This entry lists 8 T cell receptor beta chains sequenced from one sample in a study of cytomegalovirus exposure and HLA in healthy donors. This PCR relied on a set of 60 Vbeta primers and 13 Jbeta primers. Data came from immunoSEQ multiplex PCR; TCRdb stores just in-frame clones and leaves some out. The top ten hold around 3.2% of the sample, which has roughly 190,000 clones, under 80% seen once. Sequencing was performed on PBMCs. The receptors were sampled from a female donor in good health and CMV-seronegative.

This chain joins TRBV28 and TRBJ2-7; TRBD1 matches 9 bases. CDR3 length: 19 residues. Germline V lookup: CDR1 MDHEN, CDR2 SYDVKM. V shed 2 bases, J shed 1 base, and the junction held 15 bases outside the gene matches. In nucleotides, the CDR3 is TGTGCCAGCAGTTTAGGCCCCTATATTACGGGGACAGGGTCCTACGAGCAGTACTTC. It codes for CASSLGPYITGTGSYEQYF.

This chain uses TRBV27 with TRBJ1-2, with TRBD1 identical over 7 bases. V lost 3 bases, J lost 0 bases, and 1 base stayed unmatched. Looked up from germline, CDR1 is MNHEY and CDR2 is SMNVEV (reference sequence). The CDR3 has 14 amino acids. The CDR3 nucleotides are TGTGCCAGCAGTTTCAGGGGGACTAACTATGGCTACACCTTC. Residues: CASSFRGTNYGYTF.

CDR3 protein: CASSLADSYGYTF. CDR3 bases: TGTGCCAGCAGCTTAGCCGACTCCTATGGCTACACCTTC. This sequence joins TRBV11-2 and TRBJ1-2; D ambiguous. V was trimmed by 1 base and J by 4 bases, leaving 7 bases between them. Germline V CDR1 and CDR2: SGHAT, FQNNGV. The CDR3 totals 13 residues.

The rearrangement uses TRBV2 and TRBJ1-5; 8 positions match TRBD1. V was pared by 8 bases and J by 11 bases, with 14 bases of the junction left unmatched. The CDR3 is 14 residues long. The germline V gene encodes CDR1 SNHLY and CDR2 FYNNEI. The CDR3 DNA reads as TGTGCCAGCGTTCTGGGGGACAGGTCGGACACCCAGCATTTT. Its translation: CASVLGDRSDTQHF.

The chain carries TRBV9 and TRBJ2-5; 9 bases map to TRBD2. The V and J ends lost 6 bases and 5 bases, in that order; junction bases with no gene match: 11. Germline loops: CDR1 SGDLS, CDR2 YYNGEE. The CDR3 has 15 amino acids. This CDR3 is CASTTGGGAGETQYF. The CDR3, as DNA: TGTGCCAGCACGACCGGCGGGGGGGCGGGGGAGACCCAGTACTTC.

The count of this clone is one. V is TRBV19 and J is TRBJ2-3, with 14 bases fitting TRBD2. The germline gives CDR1 LNHDA, CDR2 SQIVND (reference sequence). The CDR3 loop spans 15 amino acids. J gave up 4 bases and V 10 bases, and 7 bases lay outside the gene matches. The CDR3 region is CATRTSGGTADTQYF. The CDR3 DNA is TGTGCCACTAGGACTAGCGGGGGGACCGCAGATACGCAGTATTTT.

The gene calls are TRBV19 and TRBJ2-6; D might be TRBD1 (6 bases). Looked up from germline, CDR1 is LNHDA and CDR2 is SQIVND (reference sequence). The CDR3 runs 15 residues. V was shortened by 1 base and J by 3 bases, with 7 bases between the two germline ends. In DNA, the CDR3 is TGTGCCAGTAGTATAGTAGGGGGTGGGGCCAACGTCCTGACTTTC. This codes for CASSIVGGGANVLTF.

Written as DNA, the CDR3 is TGTGCCAGCAGTATCTCGGGACTAGCGGGGGGGCGGTCGTTCTTC. Encoded protein: CASSISGLAGGRSFF. The V call is TRBV5-4, the J call TRBJ2-1, with 16 bases that match TRBD2. This CDR3 comprises 15 residues. CDR1 and CDR2 (germline): SGHNT, YYREEE (reference sequence). V shed 5 bases, J shed 15 bases, and the junction held 11 bases outside the gene matches.